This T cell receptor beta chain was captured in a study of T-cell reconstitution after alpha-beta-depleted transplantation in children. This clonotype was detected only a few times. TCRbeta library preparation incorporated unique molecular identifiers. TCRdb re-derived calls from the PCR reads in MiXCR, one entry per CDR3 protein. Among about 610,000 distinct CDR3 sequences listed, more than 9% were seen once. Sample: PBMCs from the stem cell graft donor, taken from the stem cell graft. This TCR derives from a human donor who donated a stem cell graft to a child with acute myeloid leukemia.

The CDR3 region has the DNA TGTGCCAGCAGCTTAGCGACCTCCCGCCAAGAGACCCAGTACTTC. This translates into CASSLATSRQETQYF. The rearrangement uses TRBV7-9 and TRBJ2-5; D remains unclear. Trimming pared 0 bases from V and 1 base from J, leaving 9 bases between. CDR3 size: 15 residues. Germline CDR1 reads SEHNR; CDR2 reads FQNEAQ (reference sequence).